The clone carrying this T cell receptor beta chain was found once. CDR3 length: 16 amino acids. V lost 2 bases to trimming and J lost 3 bases, with 17 bases between them. Germline assignment: CDR1 SGHTA and CDR2 FQGTGA. This entry is derived from a study of T cell changes during pregnancy in multiple sclerosis. Sequencing used immunoSEQ multiplex PCR; TCRdb keeps in-frame clones, though not all of them. The sample lists 85,000 to 100,000 clones, roughly 90% occurring once. J is TRBJ2-7 and V is TRBV7-3; tentatively, D is TRBD2 (8 bases). The sequence was collected from a female donor with multiple sclerosis, enrolled in a pregnancy study. This specimen consisted of peripheral blood, obtained before pregnancy. The CDR3 DNA is TGTGCCAGCAGCTTAGAGGGGGCTAGCGGGTACTACGAGCAGTACTTC. It encodes CASSLEGASGYYEQYF.